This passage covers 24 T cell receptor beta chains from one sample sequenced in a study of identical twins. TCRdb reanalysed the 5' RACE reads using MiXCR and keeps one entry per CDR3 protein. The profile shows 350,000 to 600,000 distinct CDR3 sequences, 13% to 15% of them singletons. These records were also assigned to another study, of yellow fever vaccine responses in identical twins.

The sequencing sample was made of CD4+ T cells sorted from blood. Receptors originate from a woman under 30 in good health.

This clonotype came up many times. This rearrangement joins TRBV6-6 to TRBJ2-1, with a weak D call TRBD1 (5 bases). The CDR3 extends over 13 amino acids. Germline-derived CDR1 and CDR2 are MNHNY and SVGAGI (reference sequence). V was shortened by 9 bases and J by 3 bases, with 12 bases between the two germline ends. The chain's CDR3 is CASNIDSYNEQFF. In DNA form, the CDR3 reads TGTGCCAGTAACATTGACAGCTACAATGAGCAGTTCTTC.

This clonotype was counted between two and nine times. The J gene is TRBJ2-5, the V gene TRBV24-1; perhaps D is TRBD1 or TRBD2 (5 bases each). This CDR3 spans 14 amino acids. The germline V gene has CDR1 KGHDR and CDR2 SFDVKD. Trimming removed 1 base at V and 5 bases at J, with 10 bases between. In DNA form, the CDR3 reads TGTGCCACCAGTGATTTTGGGACCGGGGAGACCCAGTACTTC. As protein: CATSDFGTGETQYF.

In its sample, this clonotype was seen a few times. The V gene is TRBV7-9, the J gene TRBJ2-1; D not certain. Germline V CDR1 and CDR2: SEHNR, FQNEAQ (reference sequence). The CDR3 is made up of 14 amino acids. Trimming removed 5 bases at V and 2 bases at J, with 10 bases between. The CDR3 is CASSHPQPYNEQFF. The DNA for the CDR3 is TGTGCCAGCAGCCACCCCCAGCCCTACAATGAGCAGTTCTTC.

CDR3 loop: CASSLWDSSYNEQFF. The CDR3 DNA reads TGTGCCAGCAGTTTATGGGACAGCTCCTACAATGAGCAGTTCTTC. The chain links TRBV6-5 to TRBJ2-1, with 7 bases lining up with TRBD1. The CDR3 runs 15 residues. V was clipped by 4 bases and J by 0 bases; unmatched bases: 3. Germline V gene lookup returns CDR1 MNHEY and CDR2 SVGAGI.

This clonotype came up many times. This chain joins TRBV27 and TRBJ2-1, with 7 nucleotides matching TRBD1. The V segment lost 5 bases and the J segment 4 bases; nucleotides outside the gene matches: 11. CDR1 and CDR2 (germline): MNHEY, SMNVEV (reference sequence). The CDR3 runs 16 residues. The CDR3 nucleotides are TGTGCCAGCAGTCCCCGACAGGGCATCGGATACAATGAGCAGTTCTTC. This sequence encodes CASSPRQGIGYNEQFF.

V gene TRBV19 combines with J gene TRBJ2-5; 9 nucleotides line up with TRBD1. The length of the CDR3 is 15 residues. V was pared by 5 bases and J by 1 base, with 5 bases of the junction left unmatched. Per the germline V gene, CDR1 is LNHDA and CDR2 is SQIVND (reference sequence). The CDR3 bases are TGTGCCAGTAGTGAATCGACAGGGGGCCAAGAGACCCAGTACTTC. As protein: CASSESTGGQETQYF.

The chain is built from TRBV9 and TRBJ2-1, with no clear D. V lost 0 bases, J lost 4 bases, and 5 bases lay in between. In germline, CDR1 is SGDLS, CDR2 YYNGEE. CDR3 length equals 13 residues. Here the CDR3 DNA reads TGTGCCAGCAGCGTAGAATGGTACAATGAGCAGTTCTTC. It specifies CASSVEWYNEQFF.

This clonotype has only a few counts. The CDR3 coding sequence is TGCAGTGCGCCGGGACAGGGGACCCACGAGCAGTACTTC. Its protein product is CSAPGQGTHEQYF. The chain combines TRBV20-1 with TRBJ2-7; 10 bases line up with TRBD1. The length of the CDR3 is 13 residues. V lost 6 bases, J lost 5 bases, and 7 bases stayed unmatched. The V gene's germline CDR1 is DFQATT and CDR2 SNEGSKA (reference sequence).

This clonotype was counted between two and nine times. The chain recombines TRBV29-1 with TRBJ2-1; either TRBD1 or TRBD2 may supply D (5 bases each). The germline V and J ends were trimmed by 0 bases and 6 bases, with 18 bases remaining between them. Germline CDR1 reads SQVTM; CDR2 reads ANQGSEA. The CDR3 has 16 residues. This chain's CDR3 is CSVEDRGGRVVNEQFF. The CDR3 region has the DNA TGCAGCGTTGAAGATAGGGGCGGGCGGGTTGTCAATGAGCAGTTCTTC.

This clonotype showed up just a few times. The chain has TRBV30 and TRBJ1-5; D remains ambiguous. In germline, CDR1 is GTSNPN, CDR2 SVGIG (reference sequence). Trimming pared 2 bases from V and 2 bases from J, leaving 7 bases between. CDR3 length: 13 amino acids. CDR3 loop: CAWSSTGNQPQHF. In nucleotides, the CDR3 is TGTGCCTGGAGTTCTACGGGCAATCAGCCCCAGCATTTT. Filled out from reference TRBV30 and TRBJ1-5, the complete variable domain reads SQTIHQWPATLVQPVGSPLSLECTVEGTSNPNLYWYRQAAGRGLQLLFYSVGIGQISSEVPQNLSASRPQDRQFILSSKKLLLSDSGFYLCAWSSTGNQPQHFGDGTRLSIL.

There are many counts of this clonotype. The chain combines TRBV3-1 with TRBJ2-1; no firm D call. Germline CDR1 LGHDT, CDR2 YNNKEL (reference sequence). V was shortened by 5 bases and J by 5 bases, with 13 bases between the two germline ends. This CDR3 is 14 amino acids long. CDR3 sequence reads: CASSEVSRNNEQFF. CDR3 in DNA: TGTGCCAGCAGCGAGGTAAGCAGAAACAATGAGCAGTTCTTC.

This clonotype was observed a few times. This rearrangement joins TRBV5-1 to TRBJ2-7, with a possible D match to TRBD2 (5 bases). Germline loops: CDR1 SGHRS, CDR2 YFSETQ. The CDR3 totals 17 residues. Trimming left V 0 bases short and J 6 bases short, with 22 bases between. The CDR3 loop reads CASSLAVSQRQGPEQYF. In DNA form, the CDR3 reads TGCGCCAGCAGCTTGGCCGTCTCCCAGCGGCAAGGACCCGAGCAGTACTTC.

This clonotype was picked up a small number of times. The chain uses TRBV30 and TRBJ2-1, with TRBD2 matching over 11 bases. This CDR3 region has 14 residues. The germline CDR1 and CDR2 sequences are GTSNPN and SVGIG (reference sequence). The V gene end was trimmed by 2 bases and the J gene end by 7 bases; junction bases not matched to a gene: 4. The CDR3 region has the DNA TGTGCCTGGAGTTCGACTAGCGGGGCGAATGAGCAGTTCTTC. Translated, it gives CAWSSTSGANEQFF.

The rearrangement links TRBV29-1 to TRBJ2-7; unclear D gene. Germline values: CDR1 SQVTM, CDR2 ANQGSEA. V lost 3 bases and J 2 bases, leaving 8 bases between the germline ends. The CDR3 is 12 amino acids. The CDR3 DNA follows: TGCAGCGTTGATGGCGGACCCTACGAGCAGTACTTC. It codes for CSVDGGPYEQYF.

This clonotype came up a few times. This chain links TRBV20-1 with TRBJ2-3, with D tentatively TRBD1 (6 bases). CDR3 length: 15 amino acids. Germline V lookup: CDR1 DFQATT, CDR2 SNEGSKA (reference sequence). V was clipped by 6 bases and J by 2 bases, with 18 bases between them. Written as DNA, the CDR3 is TGCAGTGCCAGACGTGGGGGCCCCAACACAGATACGCAGTATTTT. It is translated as CSARRGGPNTDTQYF.

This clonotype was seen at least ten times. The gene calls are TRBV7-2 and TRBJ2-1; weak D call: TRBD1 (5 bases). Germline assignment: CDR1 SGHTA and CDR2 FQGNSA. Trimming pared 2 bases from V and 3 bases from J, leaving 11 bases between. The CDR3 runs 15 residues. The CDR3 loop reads CASSLSRGGYNEQFF. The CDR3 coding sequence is TGTGCCAGCAGCTTAAGTAGGGGCGGCTACAATGAGCAGTTCTTC.

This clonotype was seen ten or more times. The CDR3 sequence is CASTPGGGHEQYF. The CDR3 nucleotides are TGTGCCAGCACCCCAGGGGGGGGGCACGAGCAGTACTTC. The chain employs TRBV12-3 or TRBV12-4 and TRBJ2-7; D possibly matches TRBD1 or TRBD2 (7 bases each). The CDR3 has 13 amino acids. V lost 7 bases to trimming and J lost 5 bases, with 15 bases between them.

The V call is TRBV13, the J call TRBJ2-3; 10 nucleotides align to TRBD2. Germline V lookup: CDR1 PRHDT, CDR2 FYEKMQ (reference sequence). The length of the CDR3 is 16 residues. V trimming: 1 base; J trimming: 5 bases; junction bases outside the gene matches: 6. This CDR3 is CASSLEERGGEDTQYF. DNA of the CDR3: TGTGCCAGCAGCTTAGAAGAGCGGGGGGGCGAAGATACGCAGTATTTT. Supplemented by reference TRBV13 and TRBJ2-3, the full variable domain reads AAGVIQSPRHLIKEKRETATLKCYPIPRHDTVYWYQQGPGQDPQFLISFYEKMQSDKGSIPDRFSAQQFSDYHSELNMSSLELGDSALYFCASSLEERGGEDTQYFGPGTRLTVL.

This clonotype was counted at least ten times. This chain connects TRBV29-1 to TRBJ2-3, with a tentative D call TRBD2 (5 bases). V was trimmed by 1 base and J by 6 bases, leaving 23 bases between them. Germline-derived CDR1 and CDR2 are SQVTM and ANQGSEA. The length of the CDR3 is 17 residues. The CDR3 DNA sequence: TGCAGCGTTGAAGGGTGGGTTCCGCGGTCGGAGGACGATACGCAGTATTTT. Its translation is CSVEGWVPRSEDDTQYF.

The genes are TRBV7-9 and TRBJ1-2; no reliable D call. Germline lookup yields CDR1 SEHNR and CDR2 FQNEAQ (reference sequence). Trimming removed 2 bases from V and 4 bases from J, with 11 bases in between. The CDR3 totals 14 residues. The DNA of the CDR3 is TGTGCCAGCAGCTTAAGGTCGGACCTCTATGGCTACACCTTC. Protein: CASSLRSDLYGYTF.

The CDR3 DNA sequence: TGTGCCAGCAGTTTAGAGGGTAATAGAAAGACCCAGTACTTC. Translated, it gives CASSLEGNRKTQYF. The genes are TRBV28 and TRBJ2-5, with a weak D call TRBD2 (5 bases). Trimming took 2 bases from V and 6 from J, leaving 13 bases between them. Germline lookup yields CDR1 MDHEN and CDR2 SYDVKM. This CDR3 contains 14 residues.

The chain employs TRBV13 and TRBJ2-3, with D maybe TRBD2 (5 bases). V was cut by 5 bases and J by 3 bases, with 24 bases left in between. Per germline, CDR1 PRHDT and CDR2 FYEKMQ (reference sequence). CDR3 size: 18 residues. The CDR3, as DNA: TGTGCCAGCAGCCTCCAACTACGGGATGACGCGAAAACAGATACGCAGTATTTT. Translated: CASSLQLRDDAKTDTQYF. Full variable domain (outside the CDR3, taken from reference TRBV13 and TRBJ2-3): AAGVIQSPRHLIKEKRETATLKCYPIPRHDTVYWYQQGPGQDPQFLISFYEKMQSDKGSIPDRFSAQQFSDYHSELNMSSLELGDSALYFCASSLQLRDDAKTDTQYFGPGTRLTVL.

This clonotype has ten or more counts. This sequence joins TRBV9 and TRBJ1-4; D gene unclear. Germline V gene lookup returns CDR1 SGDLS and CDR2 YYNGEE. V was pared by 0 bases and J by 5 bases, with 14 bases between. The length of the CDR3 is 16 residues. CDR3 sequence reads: CASSVDGRAGNEKLFF. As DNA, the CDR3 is TGTGCCAGCAGCGTAGATGGAAGAGCCGGGAATGAAAAACTGTTTTTT.

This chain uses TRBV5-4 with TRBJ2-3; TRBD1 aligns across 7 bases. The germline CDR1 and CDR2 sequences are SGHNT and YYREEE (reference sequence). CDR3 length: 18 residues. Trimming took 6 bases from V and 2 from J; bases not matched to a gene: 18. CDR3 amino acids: CASTPNSAGGGSTDTQYF. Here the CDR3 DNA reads TGTGCCAGCACCCCAAACTCGGCAGGGGGTGGTTCCACAGATACGCAGTATTTT.